This T cell receptor (beta chain) was identified during a study of blood T cell repertoires in COVID-19. As handled by the study authors: It was from reference gene primer amplification that nucleated cell counts were estimated. TCRdb's table, derived via immunoSEQ multiplex PCR, lists solely in-frame clones and lacks some. The DNA was the basis for D and trimming; V, J and clone size are from that table. Seen here are about 190,000 clones, 86% observed once, and the top ten hold around 6%. Adults between roughly 18 and 90 years of age took part from under 25 US areas. Participants' own reports of clinical history determined their cohort assignment. Germline values: CDR1 SGHTA, CDR2 FQGNSA. The CDR3 runs 18 residues. J was trimmed by 0 bases and V by 5 bases; bases with no gene match: 15.

Sequenced material: PBMCs or T cells enriched from blood (not recorded which). The origin of this receptor is a man aged 40-55 years with acute COVID-19. This chain connects TRBV7-2 to TRBJ1-1; 7 bases map to TRBD1. The CDR3 coding sequence is TGTGCCAGCAGCCGTGCAACGGGACAGCGACTAATGAACACTGAAGCTTTCTTT. It is translated as CASSRATGQRLMNTEAFF.